The entry that follows covers one T cell receptor (beta chain) sequence. Trimming took 6 bases from V and 10 from J; bases not matched to a gene: 26. CDR3 length: 20 amino acids. The germline CDR1 and CDR2 sequences are MDHEN and SYDVKM. This record comes from a study of blood T cell repertoires in COVID-19. Per the original methods: Estimates of nucleated cell counts were drawn from the amplification of reference gene primers. Sequenced by immunoSEQ multiplex PCR; TCRdb stores in-frame clones only, minus some. V and J calls and clone size are as listed in that table; D and trimming were resolved from the DNA. The table includes about 36,000 clones, around 80% detected once.

Sequencing was performed on peripheral blood. The V and J genes are TRBV28 and TRBJ1-5; 11 nucleotides align to TRBD1. The sequence was collected from a man in his 60s with acute or convalescent COVID-19. The DNA for the CDR3 is TGTGCCAGCAGCAGACCCACCCTCCCGGGACAGGGGGGACTTTGGACACCCCAGCATTTT. Translation: CASSRPTLPGQGGLWTPQHF.